These 9 T cell receptor beta chains were all obtained from the same sample, sequenced in a study of blood T cell repertoires in COVID-19. Assay used: immunoSEQ multiplex PCR; TCRdb lists only in-frame clones, some missing. The profile covers 140,000 or so clones, with 75% to 85% appearing a single time and 4% taken by the ten largest. Sequencing input: peripheral blood. The receptors were gathered from a woman aged 80 or over with acute or convalescent COVID-19.

The CDR3, as DNA: TGTGCCACCAGTGAAGCCGATACCTATGGCTACACCTTC. Translating it yields CATSEADTYGYTF. The V and J genes are TRBV24-1 and TRBJ1-2; D is unclear. Trimming removed 4 bases at V and 4 bases at J, with 9 bases between. The CDR3 sequence is 13 residues long. Germline V lookup: CDR1 KGHDR, CDR2 SFDVKD.

V usage is TRBV11-2 and J usage is TRBJ2-5, with unresolved D. The germline gives CDR1 SGHAT, CDR2 FQNNGV. V lost 3 bases to trimming and J lost 5 bases, with 13 bases between them. This CDR3 spans 14 amino acids. CDR3: CASSFGGPPETQYF. DNA of the CDR3: TGTGCCAGCAGCTTTGGCGGTCCCCCGGAGACCCAGTACTTC. Filled out from reference TRBV11-2 and TRBJ2-5, the complete variable domain reads EAGVAQSPRYKIIEKRQSVAFWCNPISGHATLYWYQQILGQGPKLLIQFQNNGVVDDSQLPKDRFSAERLKGVDSTLKIQPAKLEDSAVYLCASSFGGPPETQYFGPGTRLLVL.

The chain links TRBV27 to TRBJ2-3; 9 nucleotides align to TRBD1. Germline CDR1 reads MNHEY; CDR2 reads SMNVEV (reference sequence). This CDR3 has 15 residues. J gave up 0 bases and V 3 bases, and 1 base lay outside the gene matches. CDR3 nucleotides: TGTGCCAGCAGTTTTGGACAGGGGAGCACAGATACGCAGTATTTT. Translating it yields CASSFGQGSTDTQYF.

J is TRBJ1-5 and V is TRBV7-2; 8 positions match TRBD1. The junction had 6 bases not matched to a gene; V was cut back by 8 bases and J by 6 bases. This CDR3 region has 13 residues. CDR1 is SGHTA and CDR2 is FQGNSA in the germline V gene. CDR3 DNA: TGTGCCAGCGGTGGACAGGGTCGTCAGCCCCAGCATTTT. Its translation is CASGGQGRQPQHF.

The chain recombines TRBV7-9 with TRBJ2-3; D possibly corresponds to TRBD1 (6 bases). Germline values: CDR1 SEHNR, CDR2 FQNEAQ (reference sequence). The V end was cut by 4 bases, the J end by 6 bases, with 26 bases between. This CDR3 contains 18 residues. For the CDR3, the DNA is TGTGCCAGCAGCTCGGTCTTCAGACAGGAAAGTTGGAGCGATACGCAGTATTTT. Amino acids: CASSSVFRQESWSDTQYF.

The gene calls are TRBV13 and TRBJ2-7; 9 bases align to TRBD2. Per germline, CDR1 PRHDT and CDR2 FYEKMQ (reference sequence). This CDR3 has 13 residues. The J segment lost 6 bases and the V segment lost 0 bases, leaving 0 bases of the junction unmatched. This CDR3 is CASSLGREGEQYF. Written as DNA, the CDR3 is TGTGCCAGCAGCTTAGGGCGGGAGGGCGAGCAGTACTTC.

This clone was recorded only once. The chain recombines TRBV7-3 with TRBJ2-1; D is ambiguous. Germline V CDR1 and CDR2: SGHTA, FQGTGA. The germline V and J ends were trimmed by 1 base and 4 bases, with 5 bases remaining between them. The CDR3 sequence is 13 residues long. DNA of the CDR3: TGTGCCAGCAGCTTAAGTCTATACAATGAGCAGTTCTTC. It is translated as CASSLSLYNEQFF.

This clone was seen more than once but under ten times. The chain joins TRBV6-4 to TRBJ2-2; 7 nucleotides agree with TRBD2. The CDR3 contains 16 residues. Germline loops: CDR1 MRHNA, CDR2 SNTAGT. V shed 6 bases, J shed 4 bases, and the junction held 11 bases outside the gene matches. The CDR3 DNA sequence: TGTGCCAGCAGCCTTCAGGCGGGAGTGGGCACCGGGGAGCTGTTTTTT. Translation gives CASSLQAGVGTGELFF.

The chain recombines TRBV28 with TRBJ1-3, with D hard to call. Germline V gives CDR1 MDHEN, CDR2 SYDVKM. Trimming pared 2 bases from V and 0 bases from J, leaving 14 bases between. CDR3 length: 17 amino acids. CDR3 nucleotide sequence: TGTGCCAGCAGTTTAATTACGCAGTCGCTCTCTGGAAACACCATATATTTT. This gives the protein CASSLITQSLSGNTIYF.